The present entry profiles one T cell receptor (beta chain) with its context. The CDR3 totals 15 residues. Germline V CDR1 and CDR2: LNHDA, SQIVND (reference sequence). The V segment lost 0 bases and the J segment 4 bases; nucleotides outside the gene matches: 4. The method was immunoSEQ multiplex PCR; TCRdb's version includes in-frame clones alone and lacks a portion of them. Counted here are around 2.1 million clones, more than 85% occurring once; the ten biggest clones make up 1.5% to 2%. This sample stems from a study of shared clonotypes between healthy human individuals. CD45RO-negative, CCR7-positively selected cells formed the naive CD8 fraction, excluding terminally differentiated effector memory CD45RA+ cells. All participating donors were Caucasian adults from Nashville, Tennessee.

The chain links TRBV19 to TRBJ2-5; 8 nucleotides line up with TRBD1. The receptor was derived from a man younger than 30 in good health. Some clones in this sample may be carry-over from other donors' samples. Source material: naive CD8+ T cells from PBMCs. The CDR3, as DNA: TGTGCCAGTAGTATAGATCCCGGACAGGGAGAGACCCAGTACTTC. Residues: CASSIDPGQGETQYF.